This entry features one T cell receptor beta chain sequence. Its target is not known. Data came from immunoSEQ multiplex PCR; TCRdb stores just in-frame clones and leaves some out. The sample lists about 66,000 clones, roughly 96% seen once, with 0.9% in the top ten. The data are from a study of cytomegalovirus exposure and HLA in healthy donors. The study's findings and limits: Rare sequences made up most TCRs, while some public TCRs were found in many donors. In the 130 or so validation repertoires, about 94% of cluster scores exceeded 0, per a later analysis.

Trimming took 5 bases from V and 4 from J; bases not matched to a gene: 11. Germline lookup yields CDR1 SGHTA and CDR2 FQGNSA. The CDR3 consists of 15 residues. The chain couples TRBV7-2 to TRBJ2-7; 7 bases match TRBD1. The sequence came from a young man in good health and CMV-seronegative. Material: PBMCs. The CDR3 DNA reads TGTGCCAGCAGCATAAACCGGGACAGATATTACGAGCAGTACTTC. This sequence encodes CASSINRDRYYEQYF.